The rows below give T cell receptor beta chains drawn from one sample of a study of blood T cells in healthy people across ages. TCRdb processed the 5' RACE reads anew with MiXCR; each CDR3 protein has one entry. The sample holds approximately 830,000 distinct CDR3 sequences, around two thirds seen once. Input material: blood. The receptors stem from a man aged 25 to 40 in good health. Each CDR3 is given with its conserved first and last residue. The D gene is left open where the match is weak. Rows may omit the clone size; those that give it use once, few, many or a size class.

length	V	J	size	D	DNA	CDR3
14	TRBV4-3	TRBJ1-4	-	-	TGCGCCAGCAGCCGACAGACTGGGGATGAAAAACTGTTTTTT	CASSRQTGDEKLFF
13	TRBV28	TRBJ2-3	few	TRBD2	TGTGCCAGCAGTTATCACGGGGGGGATACGCAGTATTTT	CASSYHGGDTQYF
14	TRBV5-4	TRBJ2-1	-	-	TGTGCCAGCAGCTTGGAAGGTCGCTTTAATGAGCAGTTCTTC	CASSLEGRFNEQFF
13	TRBV7-9	TRBJ1-4	-	-	TGTGCCAGCAGCTTAGCCCCCATTGAAAAACTGTTTTTT	CASSLAPIEKLFF
13	TRBV15	TRBJ2-7	-	TRBD1	TGTGCCACCAGGGGACAGGGGGTAAGCGAGCAGTACTTC	CATRGQGVSEQYF
15	TRBV7-9	TRBJ1-5	-	TRBD1	TGTGCCAGCACCTTGACAGGGGGCGCGGGTCAGCCCCAGCATTTT	CASTLTGGAGQPQHF
12	TRBV29-1	TRBJ2-5	once	-	TGCAGCGTTGAAGGGCCTCAAGAGGCCCAGTACTTC	CSVEGPQEAQYF
13	TRBV29-1	TRBJ2-7	-	TRBD2	TGCAGCGTTTACGGGGGGTCATCCTACGAGCAGTACTTC	CSVYGGSSYEQYF
16	TRBV28	TRBJ1-1	-	-	TGTGCCAGCAGTAACCGGGGAGGAATTTTGAACACTGAAGCTTTCTTT	CASSNRGGILNTEAFF
16	TRBV4-3	TRBJ2-3	-	TRBD1	TGCGCCAGCAGCCAAGAGGTACAGGGGGCTGGAGATACGCAGTATTTT	CASSQEVQGAGDTQYF
10	TRBV2	TRBJ2-5	-	-	TGTGCCAGCACACGCTCGGGGGAGTACTTC	CASTRSGEYF
12	TRBV3-1	TRBJ1-4	-	-	TGTGCCAGCAGCCAAGCTGAAGAAAAACTGTTTTTT	CASSQAEEKLFF
16	TRBV7-9	TRBJ2-5	-	-	TGTGCCAGCAGCTTAGCTCCCGGGATGGGGGCAGAGACCCAGTACTTC	CASSLAPGMGAETQYF
14	TRBV7-9	TRBJ1-6	once	-	TGTGCCAGCAGCTCGGGGCCAGGAAATTCACCCCTCCACTTT	CASSSGPGNSPLHF
15	TRBV12-3/TRBV12-4	TRBJ2-2	few	TRBD1	TGTGCCAGCAGTTTAAACAGGGGGCTGAACGGGGAGCTGTTTTTT	CASSLNRGLNGELFF
17	TRBV11-2	TRBJ2-4	-	-	TGTGCCAGCAGCTTAGGTCCCACCACGGGCATACAAAACATTCAGTACTTC	CASSLGPTTGIQNIQYF
15	TRBV7-9	TRBJ2-3	-	TRBD2	TGTGCCAGCAGCTTAGGACTAGCAAGCACAGATACGCAGTATTTT	CASSLGLASTDTQYF
20	TRBV7-8	TRBJ2-3	-	-	TGTGCCAGCAGCTTAGCGGCCGGGACTCTCCGTTTCCCTAGCACAGATACGCAGTATTTT	CASSLAAGTLRFPSTDTQYF
16	TRBV7-3	TRBJ2-3	-	TRBD1	TGTGCCAGCAGCTCCGAACAGGGGGCGCCCACAGATACGCAGTATTTT	CASSSEQGAPTDTQYF
13	TRBV9	TRBJ1-2	-	-	TGTGCCAGCAGCGTAGCAACCAACCATGGCTACACCTTC	CASSVATNHGYTF
15	TRBV15	TRBJ2-5	few	TRBD1	TGTGCCACCAGCAGAGAGACAGGGCGGCAAGAGACCCAGTACTTC	CATSRETGRQETQYF
16	TRBV28	TRBJ2-1	-	TRBD2	TGTGCCAGCAGTTTAGGAGGACTAGGGGCAGTCAATGAGCAGTTCTTC	CASSLGGLGAVNEQFF
18	TRBV11-1	TRBJ2-1	once	TRBD2	TGTGCCAGCAGCCTCACCACTTACGTCGTTAGCGGGGGCGAGACCCAGTTCTTC	CASSLTTYVVSGGETQFF
14	TRBV4-2	TRBJ2-7	-	-	TGTGCCAGCAGCCAAGAGGCAGAAGCCTACGTGCAGTACTTC	CASSQEAEAYVQYF
12	TRBV7-8	TRBJ2-7	-	-	TGTGCCAGCAGCCCCAACCTCGGCGAGCAGTACTTC	CASSPNLGEQYF
14	TRBV5-1	TRBJ2-5	-	-	TGCGCCAGCAGCGTGAAGGCGGGGTTCGAGACCCAGTACTTC	CASSVKAGFETQYF
18	TRBV2	TRBJ2-5	few	TRBD1	TGTGCCAGCAGTACTCAGTACAGGGGGGAAAGGTACCAAGAGACCCAGTACTTC	CASSTQYRGERYQETQYF
14	TRBV12-3/TRBV12-4	TRBJ1-1	-	-	TGTGCCAGCAGTTTTCGGGCAATGAACACTGAAGCTTTCTTT	CASSFRAMNTEAFF
15	TRBV6-4	TRBJ2-3	-	-	TGTGCCAGCAGTGACTCGGGGCGGAACACAGATGCGCAGTATTTT	CASSDSGRNTDAQYF
17	TRBV7-3	TRBJ2-1	once	-	TGTGCCAGCAGCTTAACGGGGGGTACGAGCTCCTACAATGAGCAGTTCTTC	CASSLTGGTSSYNEQFF
13	TRBV29-1	TRBJ2-1	few	-	TGCAGCGTTGAAAGGGCCGCCTACAATGAGCAGTTCTTC	CSVERAAYNEQFF
13	TRBV29-1	TRBJ2-7	-	-	TGCAGCGTGGACCTGGACAGTTCCTACGAGCAGTACTTC	CSVDLDSSYEQYF
14	TRBV4-3	TRBJ2-5	-	-	TGCGCCAGCGGCCAAGATCTCGGCCAAGAGACCCAGTACTTC	CASGQDLGQETQYF
17	TRBV20-1	TRBJ2-7	few	TRBD1	TGCAGTGCTCACCACATCACCGGGACAGGGGGGACCTACGAGCAGTACTTC	CSAHHITGTGGTYEQYF
15	TRBV20-1	TRBJ1-6	-	TRBD1	TGCAGTGCGGCCGGGACAGGGCCTATTGGGGGACCCCTCCACTTT	CSAAGTGPIGGPLHF
14	TRBV12-3/TRBV12-4	TRBJ2-3	few	-	TGTGCCAGCAGTTTAGACACCTCCACAGATACGCAGTATTTT	CASSLDTSTDTQYF